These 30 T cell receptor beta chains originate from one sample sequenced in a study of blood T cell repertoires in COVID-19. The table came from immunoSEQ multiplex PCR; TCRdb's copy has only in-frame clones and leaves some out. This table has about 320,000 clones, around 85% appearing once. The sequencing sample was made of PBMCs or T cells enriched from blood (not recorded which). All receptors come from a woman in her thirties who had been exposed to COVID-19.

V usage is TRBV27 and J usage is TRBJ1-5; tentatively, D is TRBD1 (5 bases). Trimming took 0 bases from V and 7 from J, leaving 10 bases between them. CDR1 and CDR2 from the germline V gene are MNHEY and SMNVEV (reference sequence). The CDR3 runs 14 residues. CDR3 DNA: TGTGCCAGCAGTTTATCCGCCGCAGGGCAGCCCCAGCATTTT. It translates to CASSLSAAGQPQHF.

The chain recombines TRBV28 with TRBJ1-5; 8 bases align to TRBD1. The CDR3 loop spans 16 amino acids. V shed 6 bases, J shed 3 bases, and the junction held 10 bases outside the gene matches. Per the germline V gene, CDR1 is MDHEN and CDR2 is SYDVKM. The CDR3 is CASSFRTGLTNQPQHF. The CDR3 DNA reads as TGTGCCAGCAGCTTTAGGACAGGGTTAACCAATCAGCCCCAGCATTTT. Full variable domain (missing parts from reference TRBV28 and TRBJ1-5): DVKVTQSSRYLVKRTGEKVFLECVQDMDHENMFWYRQDPGLGLRLIYFSYDVKMKEKGDIPEGYSVSREKKERFSLILESASTNQTSMYLCASSFRTGLTNQPQHFGDGTRLSIL.

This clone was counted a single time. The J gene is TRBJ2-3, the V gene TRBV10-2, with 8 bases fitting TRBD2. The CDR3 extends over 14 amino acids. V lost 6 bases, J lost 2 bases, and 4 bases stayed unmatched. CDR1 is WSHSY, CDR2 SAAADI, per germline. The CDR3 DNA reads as TGCGCCAGCAGAAAGACTAGCGCCACAGATACGCAGTATTTT. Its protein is CASRKTSATDTQYF.

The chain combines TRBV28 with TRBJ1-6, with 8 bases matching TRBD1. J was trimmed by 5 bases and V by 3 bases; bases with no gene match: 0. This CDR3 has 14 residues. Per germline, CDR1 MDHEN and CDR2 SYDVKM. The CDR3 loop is CASSLTGDNSPLHF. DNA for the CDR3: TGTGCCAGCAGTTTGACAGGGGATAATTCACCCCTCCACTTT.

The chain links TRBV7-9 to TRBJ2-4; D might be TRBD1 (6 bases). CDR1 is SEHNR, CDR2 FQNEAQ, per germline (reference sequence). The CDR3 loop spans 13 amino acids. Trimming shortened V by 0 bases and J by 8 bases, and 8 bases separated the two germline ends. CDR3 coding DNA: TGTGCCAGCAGCTTAGCGGGGGCGGACATTCAGTACTTC. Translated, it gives CASSLAGADIQYF.

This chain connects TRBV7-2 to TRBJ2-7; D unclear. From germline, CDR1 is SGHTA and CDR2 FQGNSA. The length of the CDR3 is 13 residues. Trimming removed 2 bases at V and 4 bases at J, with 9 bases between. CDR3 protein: CASSLNALYEQYF. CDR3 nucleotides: TGTGCCAGCAGCTTAAACGCGCTATACGAGCAGTACTTC.

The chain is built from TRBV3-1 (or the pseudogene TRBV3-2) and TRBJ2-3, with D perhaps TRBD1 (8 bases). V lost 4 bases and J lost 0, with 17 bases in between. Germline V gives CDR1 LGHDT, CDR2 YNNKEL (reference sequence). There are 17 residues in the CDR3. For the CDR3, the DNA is TGTGCCAGCAGCCCCTACAGGGGGGGAGCTAGCACAGATACGCAGTATTTT. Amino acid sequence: CASSPYRGGASTDTQYF.

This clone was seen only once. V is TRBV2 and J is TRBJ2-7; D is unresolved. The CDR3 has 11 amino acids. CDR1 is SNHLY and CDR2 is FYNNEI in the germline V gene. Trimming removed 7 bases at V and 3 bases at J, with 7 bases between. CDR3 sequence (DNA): TGTGCCAGCAACATATACTACGAGCAGTACTTC. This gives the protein CASNIYYEQYF.

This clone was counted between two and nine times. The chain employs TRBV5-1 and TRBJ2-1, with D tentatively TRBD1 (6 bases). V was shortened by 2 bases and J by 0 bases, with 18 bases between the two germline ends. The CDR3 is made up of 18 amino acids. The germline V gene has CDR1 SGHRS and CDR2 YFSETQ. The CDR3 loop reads CASSFLTRTGRSYNEQFF. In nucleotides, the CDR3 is TGCGCCAGCAGCTTTTTGACTCGTACAGGGCGCTCCTACAATGAGCAGTTCTTC. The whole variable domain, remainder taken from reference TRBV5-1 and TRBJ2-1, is KAGVTQTPRYLIKTRGQQVTLSCSPISGHRSVSWYQQTPGQGLQFLFEYFSETQRNKGNFPGRFSGRQFSNSRSEMNVSTLELGDSALYLCASSFLTRTGRSYNEQFFGPGTRLTVL.

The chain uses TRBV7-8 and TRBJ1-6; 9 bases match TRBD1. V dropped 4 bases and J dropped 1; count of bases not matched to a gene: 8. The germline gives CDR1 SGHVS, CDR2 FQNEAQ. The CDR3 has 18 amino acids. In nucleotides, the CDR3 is TGTGCCAGCAGCTCCATGGACAGGGGAAGTTCCTATAATTCACCCCTCCACTTT. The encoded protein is CASSSMDRGSSYNSPLHF.

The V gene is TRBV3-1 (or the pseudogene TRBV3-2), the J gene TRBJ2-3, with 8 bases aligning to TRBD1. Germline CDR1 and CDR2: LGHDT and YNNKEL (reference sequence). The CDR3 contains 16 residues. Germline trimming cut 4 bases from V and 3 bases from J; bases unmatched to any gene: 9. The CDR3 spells CASSRSRTGRTDTQYF. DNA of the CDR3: TGTGCCAGCAGCCGTTCCCGGACAGGGAGGACAGATACGCAGTATTTT.

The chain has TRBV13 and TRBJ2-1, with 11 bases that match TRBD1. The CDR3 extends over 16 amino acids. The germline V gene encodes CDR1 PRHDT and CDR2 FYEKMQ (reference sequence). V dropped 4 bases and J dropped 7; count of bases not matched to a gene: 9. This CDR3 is CASSSRRTGGGNEQFF. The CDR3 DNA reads TGTGCCAGCAGCTCAAGGCGGACAGGGGGCGGGAATGAGCAGTTCTTC.

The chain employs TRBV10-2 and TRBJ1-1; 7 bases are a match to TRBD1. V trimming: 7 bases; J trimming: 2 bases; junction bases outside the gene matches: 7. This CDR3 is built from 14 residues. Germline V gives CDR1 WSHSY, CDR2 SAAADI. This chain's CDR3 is CASTSTGSNTEAFF. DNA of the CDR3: TGCGCCAGCACGTCGACAGGGAGTAACACTGAAGCTTTCTTT.

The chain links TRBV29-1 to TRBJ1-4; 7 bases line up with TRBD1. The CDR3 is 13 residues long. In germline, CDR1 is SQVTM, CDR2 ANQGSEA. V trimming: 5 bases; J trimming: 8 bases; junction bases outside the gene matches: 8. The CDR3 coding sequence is TGCAGCGTTCCACAGGGGCTTTCGGAAAAACTGTTTTTT. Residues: CSVPQGLSEKLFF.

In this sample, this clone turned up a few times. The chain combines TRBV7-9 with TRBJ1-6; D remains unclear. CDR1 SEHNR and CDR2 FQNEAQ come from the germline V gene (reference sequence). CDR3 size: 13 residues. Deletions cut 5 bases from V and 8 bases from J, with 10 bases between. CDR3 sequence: CASSMDGDSPLHF. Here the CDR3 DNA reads TGTGCCAGCAGCATGGACGGGGATTCACCCCTCCACTTT.

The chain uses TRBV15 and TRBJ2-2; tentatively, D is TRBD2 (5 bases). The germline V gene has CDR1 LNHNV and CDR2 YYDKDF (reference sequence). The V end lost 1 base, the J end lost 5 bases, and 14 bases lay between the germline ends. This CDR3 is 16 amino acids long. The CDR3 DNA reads TGTGCCACCAGCAGAGGCCGAGGGTGGTCTACCGGGGAGCTGTTTTTT. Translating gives CATSRGRGWSTGELFF. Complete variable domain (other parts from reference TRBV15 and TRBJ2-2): DAMVIQNPRYQVTQFGKPVTLSCSQTLNHNVMYWYQQKSSQAPKLLFHYYDKDFNNEADTPDNFQSRRPNTSFCFLDIRSPGLGDTAMYLCATSRGRGWSTGELFFGEGSRLTVL.

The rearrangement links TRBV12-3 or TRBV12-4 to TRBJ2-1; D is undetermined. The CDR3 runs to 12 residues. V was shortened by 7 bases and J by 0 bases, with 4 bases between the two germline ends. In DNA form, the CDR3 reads TGTGCCAGCACCAGCTCCTACAATGAGCAGTTCTTC. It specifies CASTSSYNEQFF.

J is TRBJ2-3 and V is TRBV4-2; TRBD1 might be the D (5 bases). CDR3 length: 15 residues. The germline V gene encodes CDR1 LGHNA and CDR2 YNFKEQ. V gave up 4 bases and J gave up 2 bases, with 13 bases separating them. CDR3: CASSRQDRDTDTQYF. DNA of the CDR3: TGTGCCAGCAGCCGGCAAGACAGAGACACAGATACGCAGTATTTT.

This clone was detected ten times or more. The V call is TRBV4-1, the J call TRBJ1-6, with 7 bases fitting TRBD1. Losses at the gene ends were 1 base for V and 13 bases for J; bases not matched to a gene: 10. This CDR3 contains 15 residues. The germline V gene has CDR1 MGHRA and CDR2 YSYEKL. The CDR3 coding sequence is TGCGCCAGCAGCCAAGCCCCAGGGACAGTAGAGCCCCTCCACTTT. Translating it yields CASSQAPGTVEPLHF.

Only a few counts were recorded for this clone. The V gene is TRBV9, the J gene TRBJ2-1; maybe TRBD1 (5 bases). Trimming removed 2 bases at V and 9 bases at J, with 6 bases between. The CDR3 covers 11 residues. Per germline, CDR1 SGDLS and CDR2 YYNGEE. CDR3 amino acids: CASSVGAEQFF. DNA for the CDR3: TGTGCCAGCAGCGTTGGGGCTGAGCAGTTCTTC.

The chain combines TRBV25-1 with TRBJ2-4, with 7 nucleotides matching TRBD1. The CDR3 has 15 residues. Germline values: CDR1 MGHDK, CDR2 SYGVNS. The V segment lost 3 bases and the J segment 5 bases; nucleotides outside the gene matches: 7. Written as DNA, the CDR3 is TGTGCCAGCAGTGACCCCCAAGGGGGCCAAAACATTCAGTACTTC. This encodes CASSDPQGGQNIQYF.

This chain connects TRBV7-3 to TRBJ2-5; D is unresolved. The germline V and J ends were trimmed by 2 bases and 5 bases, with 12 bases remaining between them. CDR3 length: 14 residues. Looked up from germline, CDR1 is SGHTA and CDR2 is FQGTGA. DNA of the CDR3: TGTGCCAGCAGCTTAGGGTCCCCCGGGGAGACCCAGTACTTC. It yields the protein CASSLGSPGETQYF.

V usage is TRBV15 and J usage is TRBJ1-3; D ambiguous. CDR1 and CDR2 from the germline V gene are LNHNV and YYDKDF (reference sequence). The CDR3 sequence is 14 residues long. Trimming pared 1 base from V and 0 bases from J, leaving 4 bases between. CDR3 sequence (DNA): TGTGCCACCAGCAGAGCTTTCTCTGGAAACACCATATATTTT. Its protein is CATSRAFSGNTIYF.

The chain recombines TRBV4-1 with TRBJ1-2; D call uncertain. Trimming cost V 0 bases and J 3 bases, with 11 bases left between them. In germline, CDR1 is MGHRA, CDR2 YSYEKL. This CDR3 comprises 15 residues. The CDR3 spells CASSQEGATHYGYTF. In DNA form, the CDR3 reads TGCGCCAGCAGCCAAGAGGGAGCGACCCACTATGGCTACACCTTC.

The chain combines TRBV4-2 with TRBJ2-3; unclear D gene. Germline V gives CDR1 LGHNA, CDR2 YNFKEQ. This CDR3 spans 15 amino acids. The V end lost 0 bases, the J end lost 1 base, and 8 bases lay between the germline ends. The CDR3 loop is CASSQDPSGTDTQYF. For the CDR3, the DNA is TGTGCCAGCAGCCAAGATCCATCGGGCACAGATACGCAGTATTTT.

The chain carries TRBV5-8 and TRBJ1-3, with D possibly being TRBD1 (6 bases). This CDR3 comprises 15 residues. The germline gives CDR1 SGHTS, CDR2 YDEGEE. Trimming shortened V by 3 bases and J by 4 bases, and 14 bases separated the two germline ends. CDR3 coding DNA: TGTGCCAGCAGCTCGGGACACACGATGGGAAACACCATATATTTT. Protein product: CASSSGHTMGNTIYF.

CDR3: CASTQQGGMNTEAFF. The CDR3 bases are TGTGCCAGCACTCAACAGGGGGGGATGAACACTGAAGCTTTCTTT. The chain combines TRBV28 with TRBJ1-1; 8 nucleotides agree with TRBD1. V was clipped by 7 bases and J by 0 bases; unmatched bases: 7. CDR1 is MDHEN, CDR2 SYDVKM, per germline. CDR3 length: 15 residues.

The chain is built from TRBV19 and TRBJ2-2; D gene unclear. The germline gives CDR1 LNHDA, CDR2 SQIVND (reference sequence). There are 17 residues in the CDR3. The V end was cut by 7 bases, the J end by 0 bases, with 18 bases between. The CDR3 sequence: CASIDSPNAANTGELFF. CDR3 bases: TGTGCCAGTATAGATAGTCCAAATGCGGCGAACACCGGGGAGCTGTTTTTT.

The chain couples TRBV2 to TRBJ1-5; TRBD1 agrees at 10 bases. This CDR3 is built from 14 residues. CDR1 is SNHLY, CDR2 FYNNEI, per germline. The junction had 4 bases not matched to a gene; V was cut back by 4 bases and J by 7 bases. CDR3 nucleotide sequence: TGTGCCAGCAGTGGACAGGGGGCGCGGCAGCCCCAGCATTTT. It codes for CASSGQGARQPQHF.

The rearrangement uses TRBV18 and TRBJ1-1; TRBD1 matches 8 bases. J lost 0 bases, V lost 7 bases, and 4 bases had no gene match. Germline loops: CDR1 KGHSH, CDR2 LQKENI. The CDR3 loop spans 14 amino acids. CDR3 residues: CASLKDRVNTEAFF. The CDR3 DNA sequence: TGTGCCAGCTTAAAGGACAGGGTGAACACTGAAGCTTTCTTT.